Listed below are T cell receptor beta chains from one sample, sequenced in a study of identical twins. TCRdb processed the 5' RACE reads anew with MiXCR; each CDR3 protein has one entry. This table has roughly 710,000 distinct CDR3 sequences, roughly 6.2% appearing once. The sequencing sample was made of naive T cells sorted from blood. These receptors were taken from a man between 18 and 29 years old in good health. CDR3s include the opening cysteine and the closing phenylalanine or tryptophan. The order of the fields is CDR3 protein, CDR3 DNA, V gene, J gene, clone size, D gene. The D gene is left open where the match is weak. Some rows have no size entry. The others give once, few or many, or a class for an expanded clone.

CASSRTSLGRGNIQYF	TGTGCCAGCAGTAGGACTAGCTTGGGCAGGGGAAACATTCAGTACTTC	TRBV2	TRBJ2-4	.	TRBD2
CASSLKVSNYGYTF	TGTGCCAGCAGTTTAAAGGTCTCTAACTATGGCTACACCTTC	TRBV12-3/TRBV12-4	TRBJ1-2	few	.
CASRDTGPNQPQHF	TGTGCCAGCAGAGATACGGGCCCTAATCAGCCCCAGCATTTT	TRBV7-9	TRBJ1-5	many	.
CASLRQGNIQNEKLFF	TGTGCCAGTCTGAGACAGGGGAATATACAGAATGAAAAACTGTTTTTT	TRBV19	TRBJ1-4	.	TRBD1
CASSQDRTTLTDTQYF	TGTGCCAGCAGCCAAGATCGAACTACCCTCACAGATACGCAGTATTTT	TRBV4-2	TRBJ2-3	few	.
CATSDIQGARNEQFF	TGTGCCACCAGTGACATACAGGGGGCGAGGAATGAGCAGTTCTTC	TRBV24-1	TRBJ2-1	many	TRBD1
CASSRDREQYF	TGTGCCAGCAGTAGGGACAGGGAGCAGTACTTC	TRBV5-6	TRBJ2-7	many	TRBD1
CASSPGRRLTQYF	TGTGCCAGCAGTCCCGGGAGGAGGCTTACGCAGTATTTT	TRBV12-3/TRBV12-4	TRBJ2-3	many	TRBD2
CASSLSTGYNEQFF	TGTGCCAGCAGCTTGAGTACTGGCTACAATGAGCAGTTCTTC	TRBV7-9	TRBJ2-1	many	.
CASDRIQETQYF	TGTGCCAGCGACAGAATCCAAGAGACCCAGTACTTC	TRBV7-9	TRBJ2-5	.	.
CASSFRTGGIQPQHF	TGTGCCAGCAGTTTTCGAACAGGGGGCATTCAGCCCCAGCATTTT	TRBV28	TRBJ1-5	.	TRBD1
CASRRDSQGLYEQYF	TGTGCCAGCAGGCGGGACTCCCAGGGCCTCTACGAGCAGTACTTC	TRBV12-3/TRBV12-4	TRBJ2-7	many	.
CASSIAPGLGPNEQFF	TGTGCCAGCAGTATCGCACCGGGACTAGGGCCCAATGAGCAGTTCTTC	TRBV12-3/TRBV12-4	TRBJ2-1	many	TRBD2
CAISESAGLAGSNEQFF	TGTGCCATCAGTGAATCAGCCGGACTAGCGGGGTCGAATGAGCAGTTCTTC	TRBV10-3	TRBJ2-1	.	TRBD2
CSARTSSGRLFTDTQYF	TGCAGTGCTAGAACCTCCAGCGGGAGACTCTTCACAGATACGCAGTATTTT	TRBV20-1	TRBJ2-3	.	TRBD2
CASSLPSSPNEQFF	TGTGCCAGCAGTTTACCTTCTAGCCCCAATGAGCAGTTCTTC	TRBV28	TRBJ2-1	many	.